The sequence of this T cell receptor beta chain was determined in a study of memory CD4+ T cells and cytomegalovirus serostatus. Study as a whole: Donors were healthy Belgian adults, 10 or so CMV seropositive and about two dozen seronegative.

Per the germline V gene, CDR1 is SEHNR and CDR2 is FQNEAQ (reference sequence). Trimming cost V 2 bases and J 7 bases, with 11 bases left between them. The CDR3 is 13 residues long. Study results and caveats: Each of approximately 69 CMV-associated TCRbeta sequences occurred in one to five individuals.

About this clone itself: The target antigen is unknown.

Single viable CD3+CD4+CD8-CD45RO+ cells were sorted as the memory CD4+ T cells. Serostatus was set by detecting CMV pp150, pp28, p38, p52 IgG. Here immunoSEQ multiplex PCR was the method, and the copy in TCRdb shows in-frame clones only, minus some. This table has roughly 48,000 clones, around 83% appearing once. This receptor was obtained from an adult in good health and CMV-seropositive. The V call is TRBV7-9, the J call TRBJ1-1; D is ambiguous. Sequencing input: memory CD4+ T cells from blood. CDR3: CASSLIAAGEAFF. In DNA form, the CDR3 reads TGTGCCAGCAGCTTAATCGCGGCAGGTGAAGCTTTCTTT.